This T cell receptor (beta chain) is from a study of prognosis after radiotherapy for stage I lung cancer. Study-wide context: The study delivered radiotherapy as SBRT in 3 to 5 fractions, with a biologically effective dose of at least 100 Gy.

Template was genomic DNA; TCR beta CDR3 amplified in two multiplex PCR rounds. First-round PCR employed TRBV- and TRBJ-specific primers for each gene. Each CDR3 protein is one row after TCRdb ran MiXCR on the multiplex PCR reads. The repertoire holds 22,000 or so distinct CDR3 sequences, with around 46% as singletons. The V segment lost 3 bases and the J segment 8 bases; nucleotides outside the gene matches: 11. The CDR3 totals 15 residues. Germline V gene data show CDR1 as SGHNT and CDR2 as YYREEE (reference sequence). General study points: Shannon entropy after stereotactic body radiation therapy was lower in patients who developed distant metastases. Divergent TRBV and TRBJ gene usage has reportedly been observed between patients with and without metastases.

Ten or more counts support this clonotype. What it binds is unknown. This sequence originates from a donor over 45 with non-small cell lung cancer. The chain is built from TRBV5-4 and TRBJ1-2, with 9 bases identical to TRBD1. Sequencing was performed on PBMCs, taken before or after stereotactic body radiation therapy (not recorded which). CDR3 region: CASSSWTGVYGGYTF. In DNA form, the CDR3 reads TGTGCCAGCAGCTCTTGGACAGGGGTATATGGAGGCTACACCTTC.